The 6 T cell receptor beta chains in this list originate from one sample, sequenced in a study of CD8 T cells in Susac syndrome. Reverse transcription of about 0.45 to 1 ug RNA was carried out with random hexamers. TCRdb processed the immunoSEQ multiplex PCR reads anew with MiXCR; each CDR3 protein has one entry. The sample yields about 19,000 distinct CDR3 sequences, roughly 96% seen once. The sequencing sample was made of CD8+ T cells from PBMCs. The receptors shown here come from a human donor in good health.

V usage is TRBV3-1 and J usage is TRBJ2-2; 10 bases are a match to TRBD1. CDR1 is LGHDT and CDR2 is YNNKEL in the germline V gene (reference sequence). V was clipped by 0 bases and J by 1 base; unmatched bases: 2. The CDR3 spans 17 residues. The CDR3 nucleotides are TGTGCCAGCAGCCAAGATTGGGACAGGGGGAACACCGGGGAGCTGTTTTTT. This codes for CASSQDWDRGNTGELFF.

V and J are TRBV13 and TRBJ2-2; 7 positions match TRBD1. The CDR3 sequence is 16 residues long. In germline, CDR1 is PRHDT, CDR2 FYEKMQ (reference sequence). The V and J ends lost 5 bases and 4 bases, in that order; junction bases with no gene match: 10. The DNA of the CDR3 is TGTGCCAGCAGCCCTGAGGGGGCTCGGGGCACCGGGGAGCTGTTTTTT. Translation gives CASSPEGARGTGELFF.

This chain links TRBV24-1 with TRBJ2-1; TRBD2 might be the D (5 bases). The V gene lost 0 bases and the J gene lost 4 bases, with 9 bases spanning the gap. The CDR3 is 15 residues long. Looked up from germline, CDR1 is KGHDR and CDR2 is SFDVKD. The DNA for the CDR3 is TGTGCCACCAGTGATTTGGGGGAGTCATACAATGAGCAGTTCTTC. Protein product: CATSDLGESYNEQFF.

The gene calls are TRBV28 and TRBJ2-3; 10 nucleotides match TRBD1. Looked up from germline, CDR1 is MDHEN and CDR2 is SYDVKM. The V gene end was trimmed by 2 bases and the J gene end by 3 bases; junction bases not matched to a gene: 2. The CDR3 spans 15 residues. CDR3 protein: CASSLGTGDTDTQYF. The CDR3 region has the DNA TGTGCCAGCAGTTTAGGGACAGGGGATACAGATACGCAGTATTTT.

The chain employs TRBV2 and TRBJ2-4; the match to TRBD2 covers 7 bases. Germline trimming cut 3 bases from V and 5 bases from J; bases unmatched to any gene: 4. Germline V gene data show CDR1 as SNHLY and CDR2 as FYNNEI. The CDR3 consists of 14 residues. The chain's CDR3 is CASSDSGGENIQYF. For the CDR3, the DNA is TGTGCCAGCAGTGACTCTGGGGGGGAAAACATTCAGTACTTC.

The chain links TRBV28 to TRBJ1-2, with TRBD1 identical over 8 bases. The CDR3 loop spans 16 amino acids. The germline V gene encodes CDR1 MDHEN and CDR2 SYDVKM. V trimming: 5 bases; J trimming: 8 bases; junction bases outside the gene matches: 16. CDR3: CASSHSGEQGAGGYTF. Written as DNA, the CDR3 is TGTGCCAGCAGTCATTCCGGCGAGCAGGGGGCGGGCGGCTACACCTTC.